This T cell receptor beta chain was retrieved from a study of T-cell reconstitution after alpha-beta-depleted transplantation in children. This clonotype came up many times. As it was prepared, the TCRbeta library received unique molecular identifiers. TCRdb reanalysed the PCR reads using MiXCR and keeps one entry per CDR3 protein. The repertoire includes about 420,000 distinct CDR3 sequences, about a tenth of them detected once, and 4.5% to 6% sits in the top ten. The material was PBMCs from the stem cell graft donor, obtained from the stem cell graft. This sequence originates from a human donor who donated a stem cell graft to a child with acute myeloid leukemia.

CDR3 in amino acids: CSASRTSPYNEQFF. The CDR3 DNA follows: TGCAGTGCCTCCAGGACTAGTCCCTACAATGAGCAGTTCTTC. The V and J genes are TRBV20-1 and TRBJ2-1, with 7 positions matching TRBD2. Germline trimming cut 6 bases from V and 2 bases from J; bases unmatched to any gene: 7. CDR3 length equals 14 residues. The V gene's germline CDR1 is DFQATT and CDR2 SNEGSKA (reference sequence).